This TCR beta chain was captured by sequencing in a study of blood T cell repertoires in COVID-19. The wider study: Acute and convalescent COVID-19 samples came from the United States, Italy and Spain. T cells, B-cell-depleted T cells, or PBMCs supplied cDNA or gDNA.

The CDR3 is 13 residues long. The V and J ends lost 10 bases and 4 bases, in that order; junction bases with no gene match: 5. Germline CDR1 is MNHEY and CDR2 is SMNVEV (reference sequence). How the authors handled the data: Amplification from reference gene primers served as the basis for estimated nucleated cell counts. Measured with immunoSEQ multiplex PCR; TCRdb has only the in-frame clones, and not every one. That table furnishes V, J and clone size, whereas the DNA furnished D and trimming. This table has about 250,000 clones, approximately 90% appearing once. This clone was observed a few times.

The TCR comes from a woman aged 40 to 50 who had recovered from COVID-19. Input material: peripheral blood. V and J are TRBV27 and TRBJ1-5, with 9 positions matching TRBD1. CDR3: CATRQGVNQPQHF. In DNA form, the CDR3 reads TGTGCCACCAGACAGGGGGTTAATCAGCCCCAGCATTTT.